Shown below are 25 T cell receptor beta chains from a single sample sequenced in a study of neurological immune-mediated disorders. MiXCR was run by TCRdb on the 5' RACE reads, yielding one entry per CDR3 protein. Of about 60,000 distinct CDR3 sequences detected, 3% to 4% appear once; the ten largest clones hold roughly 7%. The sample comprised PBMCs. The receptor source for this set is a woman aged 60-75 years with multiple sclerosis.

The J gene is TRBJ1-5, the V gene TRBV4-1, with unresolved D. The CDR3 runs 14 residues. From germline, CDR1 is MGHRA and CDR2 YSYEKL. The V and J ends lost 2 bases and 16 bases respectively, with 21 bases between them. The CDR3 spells CASSQLVGVEHHHF. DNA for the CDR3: TGCGCCAGCAGCCAATTGGTCGGTGTTGAGCACCATCATTTT.

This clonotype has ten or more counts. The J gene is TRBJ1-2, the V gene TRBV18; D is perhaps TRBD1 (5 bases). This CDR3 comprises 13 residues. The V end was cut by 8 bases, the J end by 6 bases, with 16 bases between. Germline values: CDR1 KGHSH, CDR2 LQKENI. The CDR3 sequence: CASTQGETDGYTF. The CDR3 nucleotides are TGTGCCAGCACCCAAGGGGAAACTGATGGCTACACCTTC.

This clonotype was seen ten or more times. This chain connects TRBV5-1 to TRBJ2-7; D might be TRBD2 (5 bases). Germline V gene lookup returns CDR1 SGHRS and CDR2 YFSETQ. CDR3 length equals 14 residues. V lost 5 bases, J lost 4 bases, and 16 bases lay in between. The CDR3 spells CASSTQAGPYEQYF. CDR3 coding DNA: TGCGCCAGCAGTACCCAGGCGGGCCCTTACGAGCAGTACTTC.

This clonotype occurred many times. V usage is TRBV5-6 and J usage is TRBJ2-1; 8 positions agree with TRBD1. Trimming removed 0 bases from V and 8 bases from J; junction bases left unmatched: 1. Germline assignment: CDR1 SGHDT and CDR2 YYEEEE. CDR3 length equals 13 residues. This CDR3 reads CASSLGTGYEQFF. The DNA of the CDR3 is TGTGCCAGCAGCTTGGGGACAGGGTATGAGCAGTTCTTC.

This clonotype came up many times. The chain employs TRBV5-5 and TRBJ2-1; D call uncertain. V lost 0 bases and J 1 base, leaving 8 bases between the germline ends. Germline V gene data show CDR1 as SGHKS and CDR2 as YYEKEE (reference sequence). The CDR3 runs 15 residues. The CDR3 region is CASSLARRSYNEQFF. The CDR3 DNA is TGTGCCAGCAGCTTGGCCAGGAGATCCTACAATGAGCAGTTCTTC.

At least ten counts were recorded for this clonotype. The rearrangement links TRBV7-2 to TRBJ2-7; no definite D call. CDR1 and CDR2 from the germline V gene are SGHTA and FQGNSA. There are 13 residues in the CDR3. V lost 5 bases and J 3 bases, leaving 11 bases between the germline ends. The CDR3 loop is CASSPRRHYEQYF. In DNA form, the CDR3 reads TGTGCCAGCAGCCCTAGAAGGCACTACGAGCAGTACTTC.

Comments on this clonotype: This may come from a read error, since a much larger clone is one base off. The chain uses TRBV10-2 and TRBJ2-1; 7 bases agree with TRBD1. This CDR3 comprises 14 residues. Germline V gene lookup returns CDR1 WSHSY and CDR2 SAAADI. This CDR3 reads CASSKQGMDNAQFF. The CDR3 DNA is TGCGCCAGCAGTAAACAGGGGATGGACAATGCGCAGTTCTTC.

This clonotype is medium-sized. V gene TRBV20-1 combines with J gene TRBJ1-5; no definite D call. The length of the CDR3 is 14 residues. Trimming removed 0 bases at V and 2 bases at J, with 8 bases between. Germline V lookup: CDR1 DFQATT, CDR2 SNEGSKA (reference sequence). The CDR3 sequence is CSARDTAGNQPQHF. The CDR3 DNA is TGCAGTGCTAGAGATACGGCAGGCAATCAGCCCCAGCATTTT.

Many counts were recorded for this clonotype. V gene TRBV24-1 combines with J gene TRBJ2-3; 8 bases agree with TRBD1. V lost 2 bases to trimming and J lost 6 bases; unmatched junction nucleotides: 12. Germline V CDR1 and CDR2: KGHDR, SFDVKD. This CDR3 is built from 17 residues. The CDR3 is CATSDSLPRTGWDTQYF. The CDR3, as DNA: TGTGCCACCAGTGATTCCCTCCCCCGGACAGGGTGGGATACGCAGTATTTT.

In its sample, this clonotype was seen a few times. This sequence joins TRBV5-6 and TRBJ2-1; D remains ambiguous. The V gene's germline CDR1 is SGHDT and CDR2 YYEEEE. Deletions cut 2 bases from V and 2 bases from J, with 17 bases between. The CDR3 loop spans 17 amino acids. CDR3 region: CASSFLMKSFAYNEQFF. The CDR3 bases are TGTGCCAGCAGCTTTTTGATGAAATCGTTTGCCTACAATGAGCAGTTCTTC.

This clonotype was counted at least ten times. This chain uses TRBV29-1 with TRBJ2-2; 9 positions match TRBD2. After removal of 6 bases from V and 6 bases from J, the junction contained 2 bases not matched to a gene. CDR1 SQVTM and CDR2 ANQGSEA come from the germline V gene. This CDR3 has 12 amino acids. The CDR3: CSVQRGAGELFF. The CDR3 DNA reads TGCAGCGTACAGCGGGGGGCCGGGGAGCTGTTTTTT.

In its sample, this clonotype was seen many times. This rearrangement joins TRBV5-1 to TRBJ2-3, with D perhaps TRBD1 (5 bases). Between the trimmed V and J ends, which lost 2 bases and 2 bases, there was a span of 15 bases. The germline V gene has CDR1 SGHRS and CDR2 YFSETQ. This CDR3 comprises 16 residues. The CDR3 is CASSFPDNNPTDTQYF. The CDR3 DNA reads TGCGCCAGCAGCTTCCCGGACAACAATCCCACAGATACGCAGTATTTT.

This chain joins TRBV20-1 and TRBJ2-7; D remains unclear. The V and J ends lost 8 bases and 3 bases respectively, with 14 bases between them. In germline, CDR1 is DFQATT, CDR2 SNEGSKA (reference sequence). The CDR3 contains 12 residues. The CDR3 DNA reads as TGCAGTCCTTCCCGGACGGGCTACGAGCAGTACTTC. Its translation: CSPSRTGYEQYF.

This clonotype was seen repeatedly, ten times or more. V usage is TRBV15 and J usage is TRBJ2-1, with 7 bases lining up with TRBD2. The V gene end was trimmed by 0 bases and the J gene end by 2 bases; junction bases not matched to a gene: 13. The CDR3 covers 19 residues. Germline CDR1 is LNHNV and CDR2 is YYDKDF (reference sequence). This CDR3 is CATSRDLGLGGGTYNEQFF. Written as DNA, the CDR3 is TGTGCCACCAGCAGAGATCTCGGACTAGGTGGGGGAACCTACAATGAGCAGTTCTTC.

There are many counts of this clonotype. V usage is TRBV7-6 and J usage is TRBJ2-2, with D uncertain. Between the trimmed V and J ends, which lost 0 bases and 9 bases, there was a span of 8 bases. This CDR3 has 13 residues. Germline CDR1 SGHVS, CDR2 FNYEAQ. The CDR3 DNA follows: TGTGCCAGCAGCTTAGCGCTCGGCCGGGAGCTGTTTTTT. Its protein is CASSLALGRELFF. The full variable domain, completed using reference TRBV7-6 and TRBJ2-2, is GAGVSQSPRYKVTKRGQDVALRCDPISGHVSLYWYRQALGQGPEFLTYFNYEAQQDKSGLPNDRFSAERPEGSISTLTIQRTEQRDSAMYRCASSLALGRELFFGEGSRLTVL.

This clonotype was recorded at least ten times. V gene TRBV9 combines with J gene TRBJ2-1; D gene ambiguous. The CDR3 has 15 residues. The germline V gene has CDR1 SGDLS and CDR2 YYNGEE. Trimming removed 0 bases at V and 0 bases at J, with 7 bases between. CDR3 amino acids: CASSVGDSSYNEQFF. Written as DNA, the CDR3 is TGTGCCAGCAGCGTAGGCGATTCCTCCTACAATGAGCAGTTCTTC.

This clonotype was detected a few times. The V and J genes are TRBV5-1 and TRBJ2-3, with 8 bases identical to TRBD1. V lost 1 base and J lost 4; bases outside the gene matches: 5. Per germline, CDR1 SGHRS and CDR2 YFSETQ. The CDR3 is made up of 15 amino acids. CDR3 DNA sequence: TGCGCCAGCAGCTTGACGGGACAGGCAGCAGATACGCAGTATTTT. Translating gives CASSLTGQAADTQYF.

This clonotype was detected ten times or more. For the CDR3, the DNA is TGTGCCAGCAGCGGCACAGGGACAGGGAGGGAGACCCAGTACTTC. Residues: CASSGTGTGRETQYF. The chain combines TRBV11-2 with TRBJ2-5; 9 bases fit TRBD1. Germline V gene data show CDR1 as SGHAT and CDR2 as FQNNGV. The V and J ends lost 5 bases and 5 bases, in that order; junction bases with no gene match: 9. The CDR3 is 15 residues long.

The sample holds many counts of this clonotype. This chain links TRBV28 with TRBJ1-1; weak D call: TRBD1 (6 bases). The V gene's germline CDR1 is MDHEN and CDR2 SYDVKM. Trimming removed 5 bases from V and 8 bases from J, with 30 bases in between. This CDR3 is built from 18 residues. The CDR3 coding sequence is TGTGCCAGCAGTATTTTCCGGCCTTCTATGTGGGACATTGACGAAGCTTTCTTT. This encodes CASSIFRPSMWDIDEAFF.

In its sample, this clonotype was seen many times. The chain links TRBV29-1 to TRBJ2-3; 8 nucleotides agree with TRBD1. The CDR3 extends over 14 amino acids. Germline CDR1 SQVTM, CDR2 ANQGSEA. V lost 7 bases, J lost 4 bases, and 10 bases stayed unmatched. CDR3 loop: CSGTGMSVSDTQYF. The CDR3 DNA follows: TGCAGCGGGACAGGGATGAGTGTGTCAGATACGCAGTATTTT.

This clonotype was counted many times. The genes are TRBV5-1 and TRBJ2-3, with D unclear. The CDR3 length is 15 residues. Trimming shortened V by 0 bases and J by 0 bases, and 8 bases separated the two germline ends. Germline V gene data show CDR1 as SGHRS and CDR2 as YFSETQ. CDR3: CASSLGATSTDTQYF. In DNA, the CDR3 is TGCGCCAGCAGCTTGGGTGCAACTAGCACAGATACGCAGTATTTT. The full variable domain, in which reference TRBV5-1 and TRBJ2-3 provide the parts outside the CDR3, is KAGVTQTPRYLIKTRGQQVTLSCSPISGHRSVSWYQQTPGQGLQFLFEYFSETQRNKGNFPGRFSGRQFSNSRSEMNVSTLELGDSALYLCASSLGATSTDTQYFGPGTRLTVL.

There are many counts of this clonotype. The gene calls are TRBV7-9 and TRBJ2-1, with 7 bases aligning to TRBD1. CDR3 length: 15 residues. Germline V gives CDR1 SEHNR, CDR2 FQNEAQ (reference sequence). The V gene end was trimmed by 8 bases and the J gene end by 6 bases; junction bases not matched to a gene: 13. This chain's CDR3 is CASEEPQTGSNEQFF. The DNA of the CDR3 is TGTGCCAGCGAGGAACCACAGACAGGGTCCAATGAGCAGTTCTTC.

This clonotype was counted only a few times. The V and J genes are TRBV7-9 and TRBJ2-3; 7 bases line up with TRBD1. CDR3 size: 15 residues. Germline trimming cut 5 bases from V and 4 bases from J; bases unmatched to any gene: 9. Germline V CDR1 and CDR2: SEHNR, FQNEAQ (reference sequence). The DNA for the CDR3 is TGTGCCAGCAGCGCGAGCCCTCAGGGGGCAGATACGCAGTATTTT. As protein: CASSASPQGADTQYF.

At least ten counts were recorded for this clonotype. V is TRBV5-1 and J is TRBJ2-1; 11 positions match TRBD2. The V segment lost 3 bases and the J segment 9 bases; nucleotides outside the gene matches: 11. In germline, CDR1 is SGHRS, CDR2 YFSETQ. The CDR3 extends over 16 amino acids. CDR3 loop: CASSYSGGAGFGEQFF. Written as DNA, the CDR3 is TGCGCCAGCAGCTATAGCGGGGGGGCCGGTTTTGGTGAGCAGTTCTTC.

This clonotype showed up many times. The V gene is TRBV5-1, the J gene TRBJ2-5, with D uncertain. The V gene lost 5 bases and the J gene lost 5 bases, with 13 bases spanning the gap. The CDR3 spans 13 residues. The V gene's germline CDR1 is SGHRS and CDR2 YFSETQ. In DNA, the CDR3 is TGCGCCAGCAGGGTGGAGACGTCGGAGACCCAGTACTTC. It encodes CASRVETSETQYF.